A single sample gave rise to the 18 T cell receptor beta chains below, sequenced in a study of post-analysis software for immune sequencing data. Study-wide findings and caveats: Elevated frequency relative to controls characterized roughly 5 TRBV segments in patients, TRBV5-6, TRBV5-1 and TRBV20-1 among them.

No antigen has been assigned to these receptors. Tagging with unique molecular identifiers was a feature of the TCR beta cDNA libraries. TCRdb independently ran MiXCR on the PCR reads; one entry per CDR3 protein. The table has 750,000 to 900,000 distinct CDR3 sequences, 40% to 55% seen once. Sample: blood. The receptors shown here come from a girl between 10 and 17 years old with multiple sclerosis.

The chain combines TRBV14 with TRBJ2-1, with 8 bases matching TRBD1. This CDR3 contains 13 residues. Germline loops: CDR1 SGHDN, CDR2 FVKESK. The J segment lost 8 bases and the V segment lost 4 bases, leaving 4 bases of the junction unmatched. The CDR3 sequence: CASSPTGVYEQFF. DNA of the CDR3: TGTGCCAGCAGCCCGACAGGGGTGTATGAGCAGTTCTTC.

The chain links TRBV20-1 to TRBJ2-7; 8 nucleotides line up with TRBD2. Losses at the gene ends were 5 bases for V and 1 base for J; bases not matched to a gene: 4. Germline CDR1 and CDR2: DFQATT and SNEGSKA (reference sequence). CDR3 length: 13 residues. CDR3 sequence: CSADSGTSYEQYF. As DNA, the CDR3 is TGCAGTGCTGATAGCGGGACTTCCTACGAGCAGTACTTC.

This clonotype turned up a few times. The chain recombines TRBV4-1 with TRBJ1-2; a weak D match, TRBD1 (6 bases). V was clipped by 1 base and J by 7 bases, with 16 bases between them. CDR1 is MGHRA and CDR2 is YSYEKL in the germline V gene. The CDR3 has 15 amino acids. CDR3 loop: CASSQGEGDQRGYTF. CDR3 DNA: TGCGCCAGCAGCCAAGGGGAGGGGGACCAACGTGGCTACACCTTC.

CDR3 in amino acids: CASSLGFGLAGGFTDTQYF. The CDR3, as DNA: TGTGCCAGCAGCTTAGGGTTCGGACTAGCGGGGGGGTTCACAGATACGCAGTATTTT. The chain uses TRBV7-2 and TRBJ2-3; 15 positions match TRBD2. V shed 1 base, J shed 2 bases, and the junction held 7 bases outside the gene matches. CDR3 length equals 19 residues. CDR1 and CDR2 from the germline V gene are SGHTA and FQGNSA.

The chain is built from TRBV20-1 and TRBJ2-5, with D maybe TRBD1 (5 bases). V lost 7 bases to trimming and J lost 5 bases, with 20 bases between them. This CDR3 region has 14 residues. The germline CDR1 and CDR2 sequences are DFQATT and SNEGSKA (reference sequence). CDR3 protein: CSVQTGHPRETQYF. The CDR3, as DNA: TGCAGTGTTCAAACCGGACACCCGAGGGAGACCCAGTACTTC.

The genes are TRBV4-3 and TRBJ2-1; no firm D call. The CDR3 runs 14 residues. Germline CDR1 and CDR2: LGHNA and YSLEER. Trimming left V 4 bases short and J 5 bases short, with 12 bases between. CDR3 in DNA: TGCGCCAGCAGCCGCGGCAGTAGTAACAATGAGCAGTTCTTC. Protein sequence: CASSRGSSNNEQFF.

The chain carries TRBV24-1 and TRBJ2-3, with TRBD1 identical over 7 bases. V shed 3 bases, J shed 2 bases, and the junction held 7 bases outside the gene matches. There are 16 residues in the CDR3. The germline CDR1 and CDR2 sequences are KGHDR and SFDVKD. As DNA, the CDR3 is TGTGCCACCAGTGATACAACAGGGGTCGTCACAGATACGCAGTATTTT. Translated, it gives CATSDTTGVVTDTQYF.

J is TRBJ2-1 and V is TRBV14; D may be TRBD1 or TRBD2 (5 bases each). CDR3 length: 18 residues. CDR1 and CDR2 (germline): SGHDN, FVKESK. V dropped 1 base and J dropped 0 bases, with 16 bases sitting between them. The CDR3 is CASSQGVGGSGSYNEQFF. The CDR3 DNA reads TGTGCCAGCAGCCAAGGCGTTGGGGGATCAGGCTCCTACAATGAGCAGTTCTTC.

This clonotype was picked up a small number of times. The chain combines TRBV7-2 with TRBJ2-3; 8 nucleotides align to TRBD1. The CDR3 loop spans 16 amino acids. V lost 1 base and J lost 4; bases outside the gene matches: 7. The germline V gene has CDR1 SGHTA and CDR2 FQGNSA. In nucleotides, the CDR3 is TGTGCCAGCAGCTTAGGGGCAGGGGGCACCCCAGATACGCAGTATTTT. Translated, it gives CASSLGAGGTPDTQYF.

The chain combines TRBV6-6 with TRBJ2-7, with D uncertain. This CDR3 has 15 amino acids. The germline V gene has CDR1 MNHNY and CDR2 SVGAGI (reference sequence). V was shortened by 4 bases and J by 2 bases, with 15 bases between the two germline ends. CDR3 in DNA: TGTGCCAGCAGTTCCCTTATTAAAGAGACCTACGAGCAGTACTTC. Protein product: CASSSLIKETYEQYF.

This clonotype was found a few times. The CDR3 protein is CASSTWTGTDSPLHF. The DNA for the CDR3 is TGCGCCAGCAGCACCTGGACAGGGACTGATTCACCCCTCCACTTT. This chain links TRBV5-1 with TRBJ1-6; 8 bases are a match to TRBD1. CDR1 and CDR2 (germline): SGHRS, YFSETQ. V dropped 4 bases and J dropped 8; count of bases not matched to a gene: 8. CDR3 size: 15 residues.

In its sample, this clonotype was seen a few times. The chain uses TRBV24-1 and TRBJ1-2; no reliable D call. The germline V and J ends were trimmed by 9 bases and 6 bases, with 10 bases remaining between them. The V gene's germline CDR1 is KGHDR and CDR2 SFDVKD. The CDR3 contains 11 residues. As DNA, the CDR3 is TGTGCCACCGGGGTGAGCGATGGCTACACCTTC. Amino acids: CATGVSDGYTF.

This clonotype appeared a few times. The rearrangement links TRBV20-1 to TRBJ2-1; 9 positions agree with TRBD1. The CDR3 has 12 residues. CDR1 and CDR2 (germline): DFQATT, SNEGSKA (reference sequence). The junction had 8 bases not matched to a gene; V was cut back by 3 bases and J by 14 bases. CDR3 sequence reads: CSASPFRDREFF. The CDR3 nucleotides are TGCAGTGCTAGTCCGTTCCGGGACAGGGAGTTCTTC.

CDR3 amino acids: CASSLDSGVRVNTEAFF. Written as DNA, the CDR3 is TGTGCCAGCAGCTTAGACTCAGGGGTTAGGGTGAACACTGAAGCTTTCTTT. This chain connects TRBV13 to TRBJ1-1; a weak D match, TRBD1 (6 bases). V dropped 1 base and J dropped 0 bases, with 15 bases sitting between them. CDR1 PRHDT and CDR2 FYEKMQ come from the germline V gene (reference sequence). CDR3 length: 17 residues.

CDR3 protein: CASSYPSGYEQYF. The CDR3 nucleotides are TGTGCCAGCAGTTACCCGAGTGGGTACGAGCAGTACTTC. The V and J genes are TRBV6-6 and TRBJ2-7; D remains unclear. CDR3 length: 13 residues. V was shortened by 2 bases and J by 4 bases, with 9 bases between the two germline ends. Germline values: CDR1 MNHNY, CDR2 SVGAGI (reference sequence).

This clonotype was seen a few times. V usage is TRBV29-1 and J usage is TRBJ2-7; either TRBD1 or TRBD2 may supply D (5 bases each). Germline V gene sequence: CDR1 SQVTM, CDR2 ANQGSEA. The CDR3 spans 12 residues. The V gene lost 5 bases and the J gene lost 5 bases, with 13 bases spanning the gap. CDR3 region: CSVMDGAHEQYF. CDR3 DNA sequence: TGCAGCGTTATGGACGGGGCCCACGAGCAGTACTTC.

The V gene is TRBV5-1, the J gene TRBJ2-1; D not resolved. The V gene's germline CDR1 is SGHRS and CDR2 YFSETQ. Trimming shortened V by 4 bases and J by 1 base, and 12 bases separated the two germline ends. The CDR3 spans 15 residues. The CDR3 nucleotides are TGCGCCAGCAGCCCGTTTTGGGCGTCCTACAATGAGCAGTTCTTC. As protein: CASSPFWASYNEQFF.

V is TRBV3-1 and J is TRBJ2-4, with 10 bases lining up with TRBD1. Trimming took 3 bases from V and 2 from J; bases not matched to a gene: 4. CDR1 is LGHDT and CDR2 is YNNKEL in the germline V gene (reference sequence). The length of the CDR3 is 16 residues. In DNA form, the CDR3 reads TGTGCCAGCAGCCACCGGGACAGGGGCACCAAAAACATTCAGTACTTC. Residues: CASSHRDRGTKNIQYF.